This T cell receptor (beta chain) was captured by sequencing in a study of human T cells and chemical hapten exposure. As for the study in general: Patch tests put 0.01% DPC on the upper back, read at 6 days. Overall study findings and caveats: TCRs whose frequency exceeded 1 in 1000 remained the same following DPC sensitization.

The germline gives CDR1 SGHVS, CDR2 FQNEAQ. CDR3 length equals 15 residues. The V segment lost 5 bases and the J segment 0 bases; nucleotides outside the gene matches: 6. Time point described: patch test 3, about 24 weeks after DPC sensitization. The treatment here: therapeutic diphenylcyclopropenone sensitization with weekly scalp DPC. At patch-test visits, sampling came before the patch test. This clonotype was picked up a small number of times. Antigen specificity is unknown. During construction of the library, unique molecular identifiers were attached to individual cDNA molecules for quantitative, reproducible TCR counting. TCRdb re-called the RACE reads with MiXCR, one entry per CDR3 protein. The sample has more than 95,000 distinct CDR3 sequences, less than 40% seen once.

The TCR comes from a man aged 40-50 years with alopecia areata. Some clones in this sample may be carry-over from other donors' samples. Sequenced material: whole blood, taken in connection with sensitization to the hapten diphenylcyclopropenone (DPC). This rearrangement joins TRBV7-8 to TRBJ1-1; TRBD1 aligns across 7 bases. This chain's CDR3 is CASSLWTGLNTEAFF. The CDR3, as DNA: TGTGCCAGCAGCCTATGGACAGGATTGAACACTGAAGCTTTCTTT.